This T cell receptor (beta chain) was obtained from a study of HIV-infected patients and healthy controls. cDNA was made from approximately 500 ng RNA using alpha and beta constant primers. Each of the alpha and beta chains got its own library through chain-specific third strand synthesis with indices. Priming off the SP2 site generated the second strand. TCRdb used MiXCR to reprocess the 5' RACE reads, holding one entry per CDR3 protein. The sample consists of about 13,000 distinct CDR3 sequences, roughly a tenth of them appearing once. Of note for this clonotype: No antigen is known for it.

The repertoire came from unfractionated whole blood and reflected all unsorted peripheral T cells. The study, taken as a whole, reports: Healthy control repertoires had roughly threefold more distinct CDR3s than untreated HIV+ repertoires, and higher Shannon diversity. No HLA typing of donors was done in this study. Significantly higher mean Gini indices appeared in HIV-infected repertoires, possibly reflecting oligoclonality.

The CDR3 is made up of 17 amino acids. The V and J ends lost 6 bases and 0 bases, in that order; junction bases with no gene match: 11. Germline V gene lookup returns CDR1 MNHNS and CDR2 SASEGT. The rearrangement uses TRBV6-1 and TRBJ1-1; 9 bases align to TRBD1. The clonotype was recovered from an adult in good health. Sequenced material: blood. CDR3: CASREQGALGLNTEAFF. The DNA for the CDR3 is TGTGCCAGCAGGGAACAGGGGGCGCTGGGTCTGAACACTGAAGCTTTCTTT.